The subject of this entry is one T cell receptor beta chain. Its antigen is still unknown. Germline CDR1 LGHDT, CDR2 YNNKEL (reference sequence). The length of the CDR3 is 16 residues. V lost 3 bases and J lost 3; bases outside the gene matches: 8. The data are from a study of T-cell reconstitution after alpha-beta-depleted transplantation in children. Study results and caveats: Several hundred rapidly expanded clones from non-depleted graft cells reportedly supplied alpha-beta T cells about two months post-transplant. Diversity of TCRbeta at day 60 was high in some patients, arising from surviving recipient T cells and thymic progenitors.

This sample's TCRbeta library carried unique molecular identifier barcodes. TCRdb reprocessed the PCR reads via MiXCR and lists one record per CDR3 protein. Altogether about 980,000 distinct CDR3 sequences are present, about 26% being singletons, with the ten largest covering under 30%. This chain links TRBV3-1 with TRBJ2-1, with 7 nucleotides matching TRBD2. This TCR came from a boy under two years old who had a stem cell transplant for SCID, so the T cells may come from the graft donor. Sequenced material: PBMCs, mostly from graft donor cells, taken 360 days after TCRalphabeta/CD19-depleted stem cell transplant. CDR3 DNA sequence: TGTGCCAGCAGCCAGGCCGCGGGCGGGGGCTACAATGAGCAGTTCTTC. Translation gives CASSQAAGGGYNEQFF.